This T cell receptor (beta chain) stems from a study of radiotherapy plus CTLA-4 blockade in lung cancer. Study in general: Patients showed objective responses in 15% to 20% of cases, and disease control was achieved by 31%. General observations from the study: Early clone dynamics of blood T cells, plus interferon-beta, reportedly predicted response best. Peripheral blood showed expansion of tumor-derived TCR clones after radiotherapy and ipilimumab.

Focal radiation was given together with CTLA-4 blockade (ipilimumab) to patients with chemo-refractory metastatic non-small-cell lung cancer. Sequencing used immunoSEQ multiplex PCR; TCRdb keeps in-frame clones, though not all of them. The data contain some 60,000 clones, around 80% of them seen just once; the ten biggest clones take up around 3.7%. Germline V lookup: CDR1 SEHNR, CDR2 FQNEAQ (reference sequence). The CDR3 is 15 residues long. V lost 5 bases to trimming and J lost 7 bases, with 15 bases between them. A note on this clone: Its target is not known.

The starting material was peripheral blood, obtained from a patient treated with radiotherapy plus ipilimumab. The chain recombines TRBV7-9 with TRBJ1-6, with D uncertain. The TCR comes from a human donor with non-small cell lung cancer who had a partial response to radiotherapy plus ipilimumab. The CDR3 loop reads CASSREKGENSPLHF. The CDR3 nucleotides read TGTGCCAGCAGCCGCGAAAAGGGAGAGAATTCACCCCTCCACTTT.